This TCR beta chain was sequenced for a study of T cells after yellow fever vaccination. Study-wide context: SMART-Seq v4 Ultra Low Input served to prepare low-cell-number fractions. Study-wide results and caveats: Post-booster samples contained most primary-vaccination clones (approximately 96% CD4, roughly 88% CD8). Compared with primary, the secondary response was weaker and peaked at day 5, not 15.

In the case of this clonotype: No antigen is known for it.

V was shortened by 4 bases and J by 5 bases, with 4 bases between the two germline ends. The CDR3 has 11 amino acids. Germline V gene lookup returns CDR1 SGHRS and CDR2 YFSETQ. 5'RACE template switching added a universal primer site and UMIs to TCR cDNA. TCRdb re-analysed the 5' RACE reads in MiXCR, keeping a single row per CDR3 protein. The data contain 500,000 to 650,000 distinct CDR3 sequences, about a sixth of them singletons. The TCR sequence derives from a young man who received the YFV17D yellow fever vaccine. Sequenced material: PBMCs, taken roughly 5 days after the first yellow fever vaccination. The chain carries TRBV5-1 and TRBJ2-1; D is uncertain. CDR3 DNA sequence: TGCGCCAGCAGCGAAGACAATGAGCAGTTCTTC. Its protein is CASSEDNEQFF. The whole variable domain, remainder taken from reference TRBV5-1 and TRBJ2-1, is KAGVTQTPRYLIKTRGQQVTLSCSPISGHRSVSWYQQTPGQGLQFLFEYFSETQRNKGNFPGRFSGRQFSNSRSEMNVSTLELGDSALYLCASSEDNEQFFGPGTRLTVL.